This T cell receptor beta chain appears in the sequencing data of a study of T cells after posttransplantation cyclophosphamide. On the day of bone marrow donation, the related graft donor provided peripheral blood. Data came from immunoSEQ multiplex PCR; TCRdb stores just in-frame clones and leaves some out. The sample contains 20,000 to 25,000 clones, roughly two thirds of which appear only once. This receptor was obtained from a woman aged 55-70 years in good health, CMV-negative, and a related stem cell transplant donor. The sequencing input was memory CD4+ T cells sorted from PBMCs.

Here the CDR3 DNA reads TGCGCCAGCGGACAGGGGGCAGGTTTCACAGATACGCAGTATTTT. Amino acid sequence: CASGQGAGFTDTQYF. The chain employs TRBV5-1 and TRBJ2-3, with 11 bases aligning to TRBD1. The CDR3 is made up of 15 amino acids. Per the germline V gene, CDR1 is SGHRS and CDR2 is YFSETQ. V shed 7 bases and J 2 bases; nucleotides not matched to a gene: 6. Full variable domain (rest looked up from reference TRBV5-1 and TRBJ2-3): KAGVTQTPRYLIKTRGQQVTLSCSPISGHRSVSWYQQTPGQGLQFLFEYFSETQRNKGNFPGRFSGRQFSNSRSEMNVSTLELGDSALYLCASGQGAGFTDTQYFGPGTRLTVL.